A single sample is the source of the 3 T cell receptor beta chains below, sequenced in a study of blood T cell repertoires in COVID-19. Using immunoSEQ multiplex PCR, the repertoire was profiled, and TCRdb retains in-frame clones only, with some absent. Seen here are hundreds of thousands of clones, roughly 89% observed once, and the top ten hold 2.5% to 4%. Sequenced material: peripheral blood. Receptors originate from a young woman who had recovered from COVID-19.

This clone showed up just a few times. The chain combines TRBV4-3 with TRBJ1-4, with TRBD1 matching over 9 bases. The germline gives CDR1 LGHNA, CDR2 YSLEER. Losses at the gene ends were 0 bases for V and 9 bases for J; bases not matched to a gene: 8. The CDR3 is 16 residues long. The CDR3 DNA sequence: TGCGCCAGCAGCCAAGACCCCGGGACAGGGTCTCAAAAACTGTTTTTT. It codes for CASSQDPGTGSQKLFF.

This clone was seen only once. The chain is built from TRBV3-1 (or the pseudogene TRBV3-2) and TRBJ2-3; TRBD2 agrees at 9 bases. The V gene's germline CDR1 is LGHDT and CDR2 YNNKEL (reference sequence). The CDR3 is 14 amino acids. The V segment lost 6 bases and the J segment 2 bases; nucleotides outside the gene matches: 3. This chain's CDR3 is CASRLAGDTDTQYF. CDR3 DNA: TGTGCCAGCAGACTAGCGGGTGACACAGATACGCAGTATTTT.

The chain recombines TRBV18 with TRBJ1-6; D is possibly TRBD1 (5 bases). V gave up 0 bases and J gave up 9 bases, with 15 bases separating them. CDR1 and CDR2 from the germline V gene are KGHSH and LQKENI. The CDR3 is made up of 16 amino acids. The CDR3 region is CASSPPPGQGRSPLHF. CDR3 nucleotide sequence: TGTGCCAGCTCACCACCGCCAGGGCAGGGCCGTTCACCCCTCCACTTT. Full variable domain (missing parts from reference TRBV18 and TRBJ1-6): NAGVMQNPRHLVRRRGQEARLRCSPMKGHSHVYWYRQLPEEGLKFMVYLQKENIIDESGMPKERFSAEFPKEGPSILRIQQVVRGDSAAYFCASSPPPGQGRSPLHFGNGTRLTVT.